This T cell receptor (beta chain) was recorded in a study of T cell clones after liver transplantation. Study-level background: A pre-transplant mixed lymphocyte reaction with TCRbeta sequencing defined graft-donor-reactive clones followed in post-transplant blood. Three of the eight recipients were HCV-positive; the rest had non-autoimmune, non-viral transplant indications.

This table comes from immunoSEQ multiplex PCR, and its TCRdb copy is limited to in-frame clones, with some not included. Of roughly 53,000 clones in the sample, approximately 77% were seen once. Details on this clone: What it recognizes is unknown.

The CDR3 runs 13 residues. Trimming left V 5 bases short and J 8 bases short, with 13 bases between. From germline, CDR1 is MDHEN and CDR2 SYDVKM. General study points: These preliminary findings come from unstandardized post-transplant sampling times.

The source material was CD4+ T cells from blood, sampled at the 22-month timepoint. V gene TRBV28 combines with J gene TRBJ2-4; D call uncertain. The TCR was taken from a human patient who received a liver transplant. Some T cells may be the graft donor's. CDR3 protein: CASSDSPPDIQYF. In DNA, the CDR3 is TGTGCCAGCAGTGACTCCCCCCCAGACATTCAGTACTTC.